This note documents a single TCR beta chain sequence. No antigen is known for it. The data were obtained in a study of OX40 agonist ivuxolimab in advanced cancers. For the study at large: Dose-escalation patients were diagnosed with hepatocellular carcinoma, melanoma, renal cell cancer or head and neck cancer. Study-level points and caveats: The average count of expanded clones was higher among CD8+ T cells than among CD4+.

Autoimmune disease history or systemic immunosuppression led to patients being barred. The V gene lost 6 bases and the J gene lost 5 bases, with 8 bases spanning the gap. The germline V gene has CDR1 MNHNY and CDR2 SVGAGI (reference sequence). The CDR3 consists of 12 residues. Generated by immunoSEQ multiplex PCR, the TCRdb table keeps only in-frame clones and is missing some. The sample has tens of thousands of clones; about 90% are singletons. The TCR was taken from an adult with an advanced solid tumor such as melanoma, head and neck, liver or kidney cancer. This chain joins TRBV6-6 and TRBJ1-5, with D maybe TRBD1 (6 bases). The specimen was CD4+ or CD8+ T cells sorted from blood, collected in a trial of the OX40 agonist ivuxolimab. The CDR3 DNA is TGTGCCAGCAGAAGGGGGGATCAGCCCCAGCATTTT. Its translation is CASRRGDQPQHF.